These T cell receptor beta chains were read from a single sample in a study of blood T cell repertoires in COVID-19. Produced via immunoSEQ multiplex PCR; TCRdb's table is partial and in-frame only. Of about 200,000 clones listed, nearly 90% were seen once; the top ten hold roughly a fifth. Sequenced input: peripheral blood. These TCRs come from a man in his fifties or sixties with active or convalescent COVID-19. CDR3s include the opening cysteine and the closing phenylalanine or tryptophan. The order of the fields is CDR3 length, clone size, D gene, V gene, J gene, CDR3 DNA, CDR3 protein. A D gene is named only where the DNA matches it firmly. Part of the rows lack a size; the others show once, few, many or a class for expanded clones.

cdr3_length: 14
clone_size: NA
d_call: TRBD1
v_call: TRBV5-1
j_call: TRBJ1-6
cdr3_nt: TGCGCCAGCCGCGCATCAGGGGGGAATTCACCCCTCCACTTT
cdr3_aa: CASRASGGNSPLHF

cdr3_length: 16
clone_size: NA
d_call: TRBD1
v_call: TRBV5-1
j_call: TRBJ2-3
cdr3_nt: TGCGCCAGCAGCGCGGGACAGGGGATTCAAACAGATACGCAGTATTTT
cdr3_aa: CASSAGQGIQTDTQYF

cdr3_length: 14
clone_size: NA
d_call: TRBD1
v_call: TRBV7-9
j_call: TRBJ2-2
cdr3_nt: TGTGCCAGCAGGGAGACAGGGGACGAGGGGGAGCTGTTTTTT
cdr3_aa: CASRETGDEGELFF

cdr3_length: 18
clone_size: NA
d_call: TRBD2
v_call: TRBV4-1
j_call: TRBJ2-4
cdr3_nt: TGCGCCAGCAGCCAAGACGGGACTAGCGGGGGGGCCAAAAACATTCAGTACTTC
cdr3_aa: CASSQDGTSGGAKNIQYF

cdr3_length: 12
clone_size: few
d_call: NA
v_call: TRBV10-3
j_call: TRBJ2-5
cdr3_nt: TGTGCCTCTCGGGCGGGGTTGGAGACCCAGTACTTC
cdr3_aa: CASRAGLETQYF

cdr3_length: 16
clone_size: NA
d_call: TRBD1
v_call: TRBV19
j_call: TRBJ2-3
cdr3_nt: TGTGCCAGTAGCCGAGAAGGGGACAGGTTCACAGATACGCAGTATTTT
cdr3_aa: CASSREGDRFTDTQYF

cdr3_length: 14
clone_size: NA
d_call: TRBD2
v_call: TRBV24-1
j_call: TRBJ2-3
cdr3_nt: TGTGCCACCAGAGGCGGGGGGGGCACAGATACGCAGTATTTT
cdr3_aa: CATRGGGGTDTQYF

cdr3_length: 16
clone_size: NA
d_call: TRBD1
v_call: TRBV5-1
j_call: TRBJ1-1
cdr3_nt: TGCGCCAGCAGCCTCGGGGACAGGGTAGTAAACACTGAAGCTTTCTTT
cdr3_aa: CASSLGDRVVNTEAFF

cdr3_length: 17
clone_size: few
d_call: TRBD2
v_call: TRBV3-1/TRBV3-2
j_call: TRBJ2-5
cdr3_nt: TGTGCCAGCAGCCAAGAGGTTCAGCGGGGGTACCAAGAGACCCAGTACTTC
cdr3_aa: CASSQEVQRGYQETQYF

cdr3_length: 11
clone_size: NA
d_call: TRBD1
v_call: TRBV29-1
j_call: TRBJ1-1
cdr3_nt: TGCAGCGCGCTAAGGGGGCCTGAAGCTTTCTTT
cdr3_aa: CSALRGPEAFF

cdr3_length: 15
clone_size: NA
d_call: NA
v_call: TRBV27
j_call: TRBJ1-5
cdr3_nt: TGTGCCAGCAGTTTATCAGTGGGAGGGAATCAGCCCCAGCATTTT
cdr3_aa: CASSLSVGGNQPQHF